A single T cell receptor beta chain is shown here with its context. Some clones are missing from TCRdb's copy, which holds only in-frame ones; the method was immunoSEQ multiplex PCR. The sample lists around 77,000 clones; less than 85% were seen once. Germline CDR1 is LNHDA and CDR2 is SQIVND (reference sequence). The CDR3 has 17 residues. The V and J ends lost 1 base and 0 bases respectively, with 13 bases between them. This specimen belongs to a study of radiation and T cells in renal cell carcinoma. The time point: blood 4 weeks post-SBRT, at nephrectomy. The treatment: 15 Gy SBRT to primary tumor, nephrectomy 4 weeks later. This renal cell carcinoma was of the clear cell type.

The receptor was derived from a woman aged 55-70 years with renal cell carcinoma. The sequenced sample was blood, obtained from a patient whose treatment included radiotherapy and nephrectomy. The chain couples TRBV19 to TRBJ1-5, with a weak D call TRBD1 (5 bases). The CDR3 region has the DNA TGTGCCAGTAGTATAGGGGCGGGGGGAAGTAGCAATCAGCCCCAGCATTTT. Translated, it gives CASSIGAGGSSNQPQHF. Using reference TRBV19 and TRBJ1-5 for the parts outside the CDR3, the full variable domain is DGGITQSPKYLFRKEGQNVTLSCEQNLNHDAMYWYRQDPGQGLRLIYYSQIVNDFQKGDIAEGYSVSREKKESFPLTVTSAQKNPTAFYLCASSIGAGGSSNQPQHFGDGTRLSIL.